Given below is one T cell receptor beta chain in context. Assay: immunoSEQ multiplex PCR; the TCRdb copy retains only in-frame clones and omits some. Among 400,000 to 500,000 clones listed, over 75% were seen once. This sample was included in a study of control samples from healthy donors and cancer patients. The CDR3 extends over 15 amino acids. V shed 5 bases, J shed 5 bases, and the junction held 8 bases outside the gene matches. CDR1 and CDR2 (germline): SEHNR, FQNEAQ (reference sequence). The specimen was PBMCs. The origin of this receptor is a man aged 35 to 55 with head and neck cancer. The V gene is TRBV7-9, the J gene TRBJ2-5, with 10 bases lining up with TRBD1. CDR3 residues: CASSGPGQGKETQYF. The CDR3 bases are TGTGCCAGCAGCGGGCCGGGACAGGGGAAGGAGACCCAGTACTTC.